Listed here is a single T cell receptor (beta chain). Its antigen remains undetermined. Per-nucleotide qualities are absent, and no much larger clonotype sits a single base away. The immunoSEQ assay was used to generate TCR beta chain sequences from genomic DNA. For the original study's pipeline: CDR3 sequences not starting with the conserved framework cysteine at position 104 were manually removed. Clonality was calculated as one minus the normalized Shannon's Diversity Index, with values ranging from 0 (maximal diversity) to 1 (oligoclonal). To check whether a given CDR3 had different frequencies in two samples, for example brain versus blood, chi-squared comparison-of-proportions tests were used. Public clonotypes were found by searching immuneACCESS, and the VDJdb browser was used to assess similarity to known antiviral clonotypes. TCRdb re-hosts the immuneACCESS table, in-frame sequences only. Its copies lack some clones; in the studies checked, an unresolved V gene accounts for under half of them, and the cause for the rest is not known. The D gene and trimming were derived from the DNA, and the V and J assignments and clone size from that table. The sample has about 40,000 clones on record, 90% of them singletons. About 6% of the sample comes from the top ten.

The meaning of the sample's time point label: resected brain tissue, or blood drawn just prior to surgery. The surgery cases that showed the highest brain T cell transcript signatures were chosen for TCR beta chain sequencing of brain tissue, and of blood when it was available. Before surgery, patients had received at least one anti-epileptic drug. TCR-sequenced patients were children with drug-resistant epilepsy due to tuberous sclerosis complex, focal cortical dysplasia, Rasmussen encephalitis or hemimegalencephaly. Bulk genomic DNA was extracted from unsorted brain tissue and whole blood with the Monarch genomic DNA purification kit. The sample belongs to a study of brain T cells in children with intractable seizures (dated by TCRdb to about 2021). Study-level background: A NanoString immunology panel was first used to screen resected brain tissue from more than 40 pediatric epilepsy surgery cases for immune gene transcripts. Of the roughly 12 selected surgery cases, pre-surgery blood was also sequenced for eight, so four had brain tissue only.

From the cysteine up to the phenylalanine, the CDR3 has a length of 15 residues. Only the CDR3 DNA stays, 45 bases, in frame from base 1. CDR1 and CDR2 are read off the germline V gene (reference sequence) as WNHNN and SYGVQD. V and J are trimmed by 2 bases and 9 bases, and the gene matches miss 5 bases of the junction. The study at large found these results: Viral specificity was inferred solely from CDR3 sequence similarity, and the HCMV serostatus of the patients was not known. Because pre- and post-surgery blood were sequenced to different depths, clones absent from the pre-surgery sample may reflect undersampling.

The chain employs TRBV10-1 and TRBJ2-1, with 12 bases aligning to TRBD1. The source was peripheral blood, collected at surgery. The sequence came from a girl aged 2 to 9 with tuberous sclerosis and intractable seizures. The CDR3 has the sequence CASSEVGQGAAEQFF. The nucleotide sequence is TGCGCCAGCAGTGAGGTGGGACAGGGGGCTGCTGAGCAGTTCTTC.